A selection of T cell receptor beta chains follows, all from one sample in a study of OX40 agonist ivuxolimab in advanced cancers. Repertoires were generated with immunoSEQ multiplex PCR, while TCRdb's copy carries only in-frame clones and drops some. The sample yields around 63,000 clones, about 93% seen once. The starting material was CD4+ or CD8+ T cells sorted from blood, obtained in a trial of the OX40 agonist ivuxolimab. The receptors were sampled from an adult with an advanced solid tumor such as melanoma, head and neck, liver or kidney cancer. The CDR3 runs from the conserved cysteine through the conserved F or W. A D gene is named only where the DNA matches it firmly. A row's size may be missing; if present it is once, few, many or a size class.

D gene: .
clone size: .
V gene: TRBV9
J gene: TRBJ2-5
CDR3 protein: CASSVLGAGKETQYF
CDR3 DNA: TGTGCCAGCAGCGTTTTGGGGGCAGGGAAAGAGACCCAGTACTTC

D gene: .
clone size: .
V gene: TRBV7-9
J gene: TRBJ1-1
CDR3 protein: CASTAIMNTEAFF
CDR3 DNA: TGTGCCAGCACCGCCATCATGAACACTGAAGCTTTCTTT

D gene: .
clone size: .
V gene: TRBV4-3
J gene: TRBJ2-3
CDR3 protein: CASSRDPSDTQYF
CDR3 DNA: TGCGCCAGCAGCCGGGACCCATCAGATACGCAGTATTTT

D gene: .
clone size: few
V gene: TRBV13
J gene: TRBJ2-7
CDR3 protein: CASSLWGAGYEQYF
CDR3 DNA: TGTGCCAGCAGCTTGTGGGGGGCCGGGTACGAGCAGTACTTC

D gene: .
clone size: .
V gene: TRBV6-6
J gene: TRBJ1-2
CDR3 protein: CASLSPGKEDGYTF
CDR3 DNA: TGTGCCAGCCTGAGCCCGGGGAAGGAAGATGGCTACACCTTC

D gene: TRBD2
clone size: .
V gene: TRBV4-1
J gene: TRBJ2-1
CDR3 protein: CASSQGLAGVNEQFF
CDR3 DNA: TGCGCCAGCAGCCAGGGTTTAGCGGGAGTGAATGAGCAGTTCTTC

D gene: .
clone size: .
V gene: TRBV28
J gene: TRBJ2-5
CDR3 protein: CASSLRVGGEETQYF
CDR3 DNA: TGTGCCAGCAGTTTAAGAGTCGGGGGCGAGGAGACCCAGTACTTC

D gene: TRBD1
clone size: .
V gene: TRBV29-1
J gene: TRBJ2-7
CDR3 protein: CSVEPSGQGATYEQYF
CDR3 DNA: TGCAGCGTTGAACCCTCGGGACAGGGGGCTACCTACGAGCAGTACTTC

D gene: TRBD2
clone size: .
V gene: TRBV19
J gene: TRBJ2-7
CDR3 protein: CASSVGLAGGYEQYF
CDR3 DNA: TGTGCCAGTAGCGTGGGACTAGCGGGAGGATACGAGCAGTACTTC

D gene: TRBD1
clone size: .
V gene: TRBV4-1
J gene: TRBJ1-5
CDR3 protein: CASSQEVQGAYSNQPQHF
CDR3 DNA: TGCGCCAGCAGCCAAGAGGTACAGGGGGCGTATAGCAATCAGCCCCAGCATTTT

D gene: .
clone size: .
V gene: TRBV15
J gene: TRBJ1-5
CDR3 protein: CATSRDKAMEGQPQHF
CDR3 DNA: TGTGCCACCAGCAGGGATAAGGCCATGGAGGGTCAGCCCCAGCATTTT